This is a list of T cell receptor beta chains from one sample in a study of cytomegalovirus exposure and HLA in healthy donors. Using immunoSEQ multiplex PCR, the repertoire was profiled, and TCRdb retains in-frame clones only, with some absent. The sample includes around 76,000 clones, 60% to 85% of them seen just once. The sample was PBMCs. The receptors shown here come from a man between 35 and 55 years old in good health and CMV-seronegative. The CDR3 runs from the conserved cysteine through the conserved F or W. D genes are given only for firm matches. Clone sizes are given selectively: once, few, many, or a class where the clone is expanded.

once TRBJ1-6 TRBV6-5 - CASRDRSSPLHF TGTGCCAGCAGAGACAGGTCCTCACCCCTCCACTTT
- TRBJ1-5 TRBV6-6 - CASSYSLSNQPQHF TGTGCCAGCAGTTACTCTCTTAGCAATCAGCCCCAGCATTTT
- TRBJ1-1 TRBV29-1 - CSVETFNTEAFF TGCAGCGTTGAGACATTTAACACTGAAGCTTTCTTT
- TRBJ2-2 TRBV11-1 TRBD2 CASSLAGLAVNTGELFF TGTGCCAGCAGCTTGGCGGGACTAGCGGTTAACACCGGGGAGCTGTTTTTT
- TRBJ1-1 TRBV19 - CASSIVQAGNTEAFF TGTGCCAGTAGTATAGTTCAGGCGGGGAACACTGAAGCTTTCTTT
- TRBJ2-1 TRBV10-1 - CASRKTRGHEQFF TGCGCCAGCAGGAAGACTAGGGGGCATGAGCAGTTCTTC
- TRBJ2-2 TRBV5-1 TRBD2 CASIETSGVGELFF TGCGCCAGCATTGAGACTAGCGGTGTCGGGGAGCTGTTTTTT
- TRBJ2-2 TRBV5-4 TRBD2 CASSLYLAGTGELFF TGTGCCAGCAGCTTGTACCTAGCGGGAACTGGGGAGCTGTTTTTT
- TRBJ2-7 TRBV28 TRBD2 CASSLVVAGGTYEQYF TGTGCCAGCAGTTTGGTAGTAGCGGGAGGCACCTACGAGCAGTACTTC
- TRBJ1-6 TRBV27 - CASSFPNSPLHF TGTGCCAGCAGTTTTCCAAATTCACCCCTCCACTTT
- TRBJ1-1 TRBV5-1 - CASSLTGPNGELSFHGAFF TGCGCCAGCAGCTTGACAGGGCCAAACGGGGAACTTTCTTTTCATGGAGCTTTCTTT
- TRBJ2-1 TRBV2 TRBD1 CASSEDRGIYEQFF TGTGCCAGCAGTGAGGACAGGGGAATCTATGAGCAGTTCTTC
- TRBJ2-1 TRBV14 TRBD2 CASSPRVGLAGVNEQFF TGTGCCAGCAGCCCCAGGGTGGGACTAGCGGGAGTTAATGAGCAGTTCTTC
- TRBJ2-7 TRBV28 TRBD2 CASNPGLADGYEQYF TGTGCCAGCAACCCGGGACTAGCGGACGGCTACGAGCAGTACTTC
- TRBJ2-5 TRBV29-1 - CSTSRTRGGETQYF TGCAGCACTTCCAGGACCCGGGGTGGAGAGACCCAGTACTTC
- TRBJ1-1 TRBV27 - CASSPSDRNTEAFF TGTGCCAGCAGTCCCTCGGACAGGAACACTGAAGCTTTCTTT
once TRBJ2-7 TRBV7-2 - CASSVSSATRYEQYF TGTGCCAGCAGCGTCTCTTCGGCGACGAGGTACGAGCAGTACTTC
- TRBJ2-3 TRBV6-6 - CASSLSFSSTDTQYF TGTGCCAGCAGTTTATCTTTCTCGAGCACAGATACGCAGTATTTT
- TRBJ2-7 TRBV10-3 TRBD2 CAITEREDSYEQYF TGTGCCATCACCGAGCGGGAGGACTCCTACGAGCAGTACTTC
- TRBJ2-3 TRBV14 - CASSLQLASTDTQYF TGTGCCAGCAGCCTCCAATTAGCTAGCACAGATACGCAGTATTTT
- TRBJ2-1 TRBV28 - CASSSYRGGWYNEQFF TGTGCCAGCAGTTCTTACAGGGGAGGTTGGTACAATGAGCAGTTCTTC
- TRBJ1-5 TRBV6-5 TRBD1 CASRTGQGVNQPQHF TGTGCCAGCAGGACCGGACAGGGGGTTAATCAGCCCCAGCATTTT
once TRBJ2-5 TRBV2 TRBD2 CASQPGLPQETQYF TGTGCCAGTCAACCGGGACTACCTCAAGAGACCCAGTACTTC
- TRBJ2-1 TRBV5-1 TRBD2 CASRDGTSDYNEQFF TGCGCCAGCAGAGATGGGACTAGCGACTACAATGAGCAGTTCTTC
- TRBJ1-5 TRBV6-1 - CASMSSYSNQPQHF TGTGCCAGCATGTCCAGTTATAGCAATCAGCCCCAGCATTTT
once TRBJ1-2 TRBV4-2 - CASSQDQGKDGYTF TGTGCCAGCAGCCAAGATCAGGGAAAGGATGGCTACACCTTC
- TRBJ1-2 TRBV4-2 - CASSQATTDRGGEYGYTF TGTGCCAGCAGCCAAGCAACGACAGATCGGGGAGGCGAATATGGCTACACCTTC
once TRBJ1-1 TRBV10-3 TRBD1 CAISEPGQGRTEAFF TGTGCCATCAGTGAGCCGGGACAGGGGAGGACTGAAGCTTTCTTT
once TRBJ2-1 TRBV6-6 TRBD2 CAGSSGRVSYNEQFF TGTGCCGGCTCTAGCGGGAGGGTTTCCTACAATGAGCAGTTCTTC
- TRBJ1-2 TRBV7-9 - CASSLAFAEVNYGYTF TGTGCCAGCAGCTTAGCGTTTGCAGAGGTTAACTATGGCTACACCTTC
- TRBJ2-5 TRBV6-5 TRBD1 CASRRTGSETQYF TGTGCCAGCAGGCGGACAGGGTCGGAGACCCAGTACTTC
few TRBJ1-3 TRBV5-8 - CASRPNSGNTIYF TGTGCCAGCAGACCTAACTCTGGAAACACCATATATTTT
- TRBJ2-3 TRBV6-1 - CASTPRRITDTQYF TGTGCCAGCACCCCGAGGAGGATCACAGATACGCAGTATTTT
- TRBJ2-1 TRBV5-1 - CASSLVVGVTNEQFF TGCGCCAGCAGCTTGGTTGTCGGGGTTACGAATGAGCAGTTCTTC
- TRBJ2-5 TRBV5-1 - CASSFRGSGETQYF TGCGCCAGCAGCTTCCGGGGTTCGGGTGAGACCCAGTACTTC
- TRBJ1-2 TRBV5-1 TRBD1 CASFDPGQRGYGYTF TGCGCCAGCTTCGATCCGGGACAGCGTGGTTATGGCTACACCTTC
- TRBJ1-4 TRBV18 - CASSPGTGVEKLFF TGTGCCAGCTCACCAGGGACGGGAGTTGAAAAACTGTTTTTT
- TRBJ1-2 TRBV21-1 - CASSSRPRGHHNYGYTF TGTGCCAGCAGCAGTCGTCCCCGGGGACACCATAACTATGGCTACACCTTC
- TRBJ2-1 TRBV29-1 TRBD2 CSVESPPRTSNEQFF TGCAGCGTTGAATCTCCTCCTCGGACTAGCAATGAGCAGTTCTTC
few TRBJ2-2 TRBV19 - CASSGPGAGELFF TGTGCCAGCAGCGGGCCCGGCGCCGGGGAGCTGTTTTTT
few TRBJ1-1 TRBV5-6 - CASRLGSQAFF TGTGCCAGCAGACTGGGCAGTCAAGCTTTCTTT
- TRBJ1-5 TRBV11-2 - CASSLGPRQPQHF TGTGCCAGCAGCTTAGGGCCGCGGCAGCCCCAGCATTTT
- TRBJ2-1 TRBV29-1 - CSVSSGEQFF TGCAGCGTTTCCTCGGGTGAGCAGTTCTTC
- TRBJ2-4 TRBV19 TRBD1 CASSRTGLAKNIQYF TGTGCCAGTAGTAGGACAGGGCTAGCCAAAAACATTCAGTACTTC
- TRBJ2-5 TRBV28 TRBD1 CASSFDRIDREFEAAEETQYF TGTGCCAGCAGTTTTGACCGCATAGACAGGGAATTTGAGGCTGCGGAAGAGACCCAGTACTTC
- TRBJ2-7 TRBV4-2 - CASSQEWTAYEQYF TGTGCCAGCAGCCAAGAATGGACAGCCTACGAGCAGTACTTC
few TRBJ1-1 TRBV7-3 TRBD1 CASSLTGGSDTEAFF TGTGCCAGCAGCTTGACAGGGGGCTCCGACACTGAAGCTTTCTTT
- TRBJ1-6 TRBV7-6 - CASSDRVDNSPLHF TGTGCCAGCAGCGACAGAGTGGATAATTCACCCCTCCACTTT
- TRBJ2-1 TRBV2 TRBD2 CASSDTLAGVGSVEQFF TGTGCTAGCAGTGATACACTAGCGGGAGTGGGGTCGGTTGAGCAGTTCTTC
- TRBJ1-1 TRBV18 - CASSPPLLGSTEAFF TGTGCCAGCTCACCACCGCTCCTAGGGAGCACTGAAGCTTTCTTT
- TRBJ1-1 TRBV29-1 TRBD1 CSVWDRGEAFF TGCAGCGTTTGGGACAGGGGAGAAGCTTTCTTT
- TRBJ1-2 TRBV27 TRBD1 CASSSYSQLTGGPTDGYTF TGTGCCAGCAGTTCTTACTCACAATTAACAGGGGGCCCCACCGATGGCTACACCTTC
- TRBJ1-1 TRBV2 - CASSAPGSTEAFF TGTGCCAGCAGTGCTCCGGGGAGCACTGAAGCTTTCTTT
few TRBJ2-1 TRBV4-2 - CASRLRVDNEQFF TGTGCCAGCAGACTCCGTGTTGACAATGAGCAGTTCTTC
- TRBJ1-5 TRBV5-8 - CASSRKPWGEGNQPQHF TGTGCCAGCAGCCGCAAACCCTGGGGCGAAGGGAATCAGCCCCAGCATTTT
- TRBJ1-3 TRBV5-6 TRBD1 CASSWGQVQNTIYF TGTGCCAGCAGCTGGGGACAGGTTCAAAACACCATATATTTT
- TRBJ1-6 TRBV7-9 - CASSPTAPGNNSPLHF TGTGCCAGCAGCCCGACCGCCCCAGGGAATAATTCACCCCTCCACTTT
once TRBJ2-7 TRBV18 - CASSTVGDPADEQYF TGTGCCAGCTCGACAGTCGGCGACCCAGCAGACGAGCAGTACTTC
- TRBJ2-7 TRBV15 TRBD1 CATSSGQEATYEQYF TGTGCCACCAGCAGCGGACAGGAGGCAACTTACGAGCAGTACTTC